These T cell receptor beta chains were read from a single sample in a study of blood T cell repertoires in COVID-19. The table came from immunoSEQ multiplex PCR; TCRdb's copy has only in-frame clones and leaves some out. The sample lists about 330,000 clones; more than 80% were seen once. The source material was peripheral blood. These receptors all stem from a man younger than 35 who had recovered from COVID-19. Each CDR3 is given with its conserved first and last residue. D genes are given only for firm matches. Rows may omit the clone size; those that give it use once, few, many or a size class.

V gene	J gene	CDR3 length	clone size	D gene	CDR3 DNA	CDR3 protein
TRBV7-8	TRBJ2-6	18	once	TRBD1	TGTGCCAGCAGCCCCCACGGGACAGCCCTCTCTGGGGCCAACGTCCTGACTTTC	CASSPHGTALSGANVLTF
TRBV4-3	TRBJ2-3	16	-	TRBD1	TGCGCCAGCAGCCAGGACAGGGGGCCGGCAGCAGATACGCAGTATTTT	CASSQDRGPAADTQYF
TRBV5-1	TRBJ2-7	12	once	-	TGCGCCAGCAGCTTGGCGGGCGGGGAGCAGTACTTC	CASSLAGGEQYF
TRBV7-6	TRBJ1-2	14	once	-	TGTGCCAGCAGTCCCACGGGAGCTAACTATGGCTACACCTTC	CASSPTGANYGYTF
TRBV11-2	TRBJ2-1	16	-	TRBD2	TGTGCCAGCAGCCCGATACTAGCGGGAGGGTTCGGTGAGCAGTTCTTC	CASSPILAGGFGEQFF
TRBV5-1	TRBJ1-2	13	-	-	TGCGCCAGCAGCTTGGTAGCAGGGGTGGACTACACCTTC	CASSLVAGVDYTF
TRBV6-4	TRBJ2-1	14	-	TRBD1	TGTGCCAGCAGTGGGGGACAGGCACACAATGAGCAGTTCTTC	CASSGGQAHNEQFF
TRBV11-1	TRBJ2-7	15	once	TRBD2	TGTGCCAGCAGCTTAGCTAGCGGGTACGCCTACGAGCAGTACTTC	CASSLASGYAYEQYF
TRBV13	TRBJ2-1	16	-	-	TGTGCCAGCAGCTTAGAGGTCGGGGAGCCGCTGGAGGAGCAGTTCTTC	CASSLEVGEPLEEQFF
TRBV7-9	TRBJ2-5	14	-	TRBD2	TGTGCCAGCAGCTTAACTAGCGGAGTAGAGACCCAGTACTTC	CASSLTSGVETQYF
TRBV11-1	TRBJ1-1	13	-	-	TGTGCCAGCAGCTTCTCAGGTCACACTGAAGCTTTCTTT	CASSFSGHTEAFF
TRBV4-1	TRBJ2-2	17	-	-	TGCGCCAGCAGCCATGACGCGGACAGTTTGAACACCGGGGAGCTGTTTTTT	CASSHDADSLNTGELFF
TRBV5-4	TRBJ2-1	15	-	-	TGTGCCAGCAGCTCCGGGACATCTTCCTACAATGAGCAGTTCTTC	CASSSGTSSYNEQFF
TRBV3-1/TRBV3-2	TRBJ1-3	14	few	-	TGTGCCAGCAGCCAAAGGGGCAACGGAAACACCATATATTTT	CASSQRGNGNTIYF
TRBV6-5	TRBJ2-1	14	once	TRBD1	TGTGCCAGCAGTTACACACTGGGACAGGGGGAGCAGTTCTTC	CASSYTLGQGEQFF
TRBV20-1	TRBJ2-3	16	-	TRBD2	TGCAGTGCTAGTAGTGGGACTAGCGGGGGGACAGATACGCAGTATTTT	CSASSGTSGGTDTQYF
TRBV2	TRBJ2-4	12	-	TRBD1	TGTGCCAGCACGGGACAGGGGAACATTCAGTACTTC	CASTGQGNIQYF
TRBV19	TRBJ2-7	12	-	-	TGTGCCAGTAGTATGGGGGCTGAAACTCAGTACTTC	CASSMGAETQYF
TRBV18	TRBJ1-1	14	-	-	TGTGCCAGCTCACCACCGATGGGGCCCACTGAAGCTTTCTTT	CASSPPMGPTEAFF
TRBV18	TRBJ2-6	16	-	-	TGTGCCAGCTCACCCAGGATGTACTCTGGGGCCAACGTCCTGACTTTC	CASSPRMYSGANVLTF
TRBV7-9	TRBJ1-1	16	-	-	TGTGCCAGCAGCCCCCTCTCCGCGGAATTGAACACTGAAGCTTTCTTT	CASSPLSAELNTEAFF
TRBV19	TRBJ2-3	18	-	TRBD2	TGTGCCAGTAGTATAAGGCACCGGACTAGCGGGGGAGCAGATACGCAGTATTTT	CASSIRHRTSGGADTQYF
TRBV19	TRBJ2-3	17	-	TRBD2	TGTGCCAGTAGTGATAGCGGGAGGGCATTAGGCACAGATACGCAGTATTTT	CASSDSGRALGTDTQYF
TRBV29-1	TRBJ2-1	15	-	-	TGCAGCGTCCCCAGTTTGAGCGGCTCCTACAATGAGCAGTTCTTC	CSVPSLSGSYNEQFF
TRBV6-5	TRBJ2-3	16	-	-	TGTGCCAGCAGTTCCAGAGACAGTAACCCTCCTACGACGCAGTATTTT	CASSSRDSNPPTTQYF
TRBV11-3	TRBJ2-7	13	-	-	TGTGCCAGCAGCGCGGGACGCGGGTACGAGCAGTACTTC	CASSAGRGYEQYF
TRBV4-2	TRBJ2-3	15	once	-	TGTGCCAGCAGCCAAGATAGTCTAGCTGGAGATACGCAGTATTTT	CASSQDSLAGDTQYF
TRBV7-8	TRBJ2-7	17	-	TRBD2	TGTGCCAGCAGCTTAAGGACTAGCGGGGGTCTGCCCTACGAGCAGTACTTC	CASSLRTSGGLPYEQYF